Listed here are 20 T cell receptor beta chains from one sample, sequenced in a study of cytomegalovirus exposure and HLA in healthy donors. The PCR was carried out with 60 Vbeta primers and 13 Jbeta primers. Sequencing used immunoSEQ multiplex PCR; TCRdb keeps in-frame clones, though not all of them. The sample records fewer than 180,000 clones, roughly 63% being singletons. Sequencing was done on a sample of PBMCs. These receptors all come from a woman aged 55 to 70 in good health and CMV-seropositive.

V and J are TRBV20-1 and TRBJ2-1; no clear D. This CDR3 has 11 residues. V was pared by 1 base and J by 9 bases, with 7 bases between. CDR1 is DFQATT, CDR2 SNEGSKA, per germline (reference sequence). The CDR3 DNA sequence: TGCAGTGCTAGAGGGGCGACTGAGCAGTTCTTC. Translated, it gives CSARGATEQFF.

The rearrangement links TRBV11-2 to TRBJ1-3, with D maybe TRBD1 (5 bases). Germline V gene lookup returns CDR1 SGHAT and CDR2 FQNNGV. There are 16 residues in the CDR3. Trimming took off 5 bases at V and 2 bases at J, with 16 bases between the two ends. The CDR3 is CASSQWGGTTGNTIYF. The CDR3 DNA sequence: TGTGCCAGCAGCCAATGGGGGGGAACAACTGGAAACACCATATATTTT.

The sample holds one count of this clone. The V call is TRBV30, the J call TRBJ2-1; D is unresolved. The CDR3 has 12 amino acids. V was pared by 2 bases and J by 5 bases, with 7 bases between. Germline loops: CDR1 GTSNPN, CDR2 SVGIG (reference sequence). This CDR3 is CAWSKPNNEQFF. The CDR3 DNA reads TGTGCCTGGAGTAAGCCTAACAATGAGCAGTTCTTC.

The chain carries TRBV28 and TRBJ2-2; D is perhaps TRBD2 (5 bases). V lost 3 bases and J lost 0, with 8 bases in between. Germline V CDR1 and CDR2: MDHEN, SYDVKM. The CDR3 totals 15 residues. Here the CDR3 DNA reads TGTGCCAGCAGTTTTAGCGTCGCGAACACCGGGGAGCTGTTTTTT. Translated, it gives CASSFSVANTGELFF.

The chain links TRBV28 to TRBJ1-2, with D possibly being TRBD1 (5 bases). Trimming cost V 6 bases and J 0 bases, with 11 bases left between them. CDR1 is MDHEN, CDR2 SYDVKM, per germline. The CDR3 extends over 14 amino acids. CDR3 in DNA: TGTGCCAGCAGGTTACCGGGGGCTAACTATGGCTACACCTTC. Protein: CASRLPGANYGYTF.

The J gene is TRBJ1-1, the V gene TRBV7-2; tentative D call: TRBD1 (5 bases). CDR1 is SGHTA, CDR2 FQGNSA, per germline. CDR3 length: 12 residues. The V and J ends lost 8 bases and 10 bases respectively, with 17 bases between them. The CDR3 coding sequence is TGTGCCAGCTCTAGAGACCAGGGTAGAGCTTTCTTT. Translation gives CASSRDQGRAFF. The full variable domain, its missing parts supplied by reference TRBV7-2 and TRBJ1-1, is GAGVSQSPSNKVTEKGKDVELRCDPISGHTALYWYRQSLGQGLEFLIYFQGNSAPDKSGLPSDRFSAERTGGSVSTLTIQRTQQEDSAVYLCASSRDQGRAFFGQGTRLTVV.

The gene calls are TRBV7-2 and TRBJ2-2; 8 nucleotides agree with TRBD1. Per the germline V gene, CDR1 is SGHTA and CDR2 is FQGNSA. This CDR3 has 15 residues. V dropped 5 bases and J dropped 5; count of bases not matched to a gene: 7. CDR3 DNA: TGTGCCAGCAGCGACCGGACAGGGCGGACCGGGGAGCTGTTTTTT. It encodes CASSDRTGRTGELFF. The full variable domain, with the rest looked up from reference TRBV7-2 and TRBJ2-2, is GAGVSQSPSNKVTEKGKDVELRCDPISGHTALYWYRQSLGQGLEFLIYFQGNSAPDKSGLPSDRFSAERTGGSVSTLTIQRTQQEDSAVYLCASSDRTGRTGELFFGEGSRLTVL.

This clone was picked up one time. This chain uses TRBV6-1 with TRBJ1-5, with D perhaps TRBD1 (6 bases). The germline gives CDR1 MNHNS, CDR2 SASEGT. The V and J ends lost 11 bases and 0 bases respectively, with 11 bases between them. The CDR3 has 13 residues. The DNA for the CDR3 is TGTGCCTGTCAGGGGTATAGCAATCAGCCCCAGCATTTT. Its translation: CACQGYSNQPQHF.

V usage is TRBV5-1 and J usage is TRBJ1-5; no clear D gene. V lost 3 bases and J lost 5, with 15 bases in between. Germline CDR1 is SGHRS and CDR2 is YFSETQ. The CDR3 is made up of 15 amino acids. This CDR3 reads CASSSTGLRDQPQHF. The CDR3 DNA is TGCGCCAGCAGCTCAACCGGGCTGAGGGATCAGCCCCAGCATTTT.

This clone was found a few times. The rearrangement uses TRBV2 and TRBJ1-1, with 7 nucleotides matching TRBD1. The CDR3 is 12 residues long. Per the germline V gene, CDR1 is SNHLY and CDR2 is FYNNEI. V dropped 4 bases and J dropped 5; count of bases not matched to a gene: 1. The CDR3 spells CASSGRGTEAFF. The CDR3 bases are TGTGCCAGCAGTGGCAGGGGGACTGAAGCTTTCTTT.

The V gene is TRBV7-2, the J gene TRBJ2-3; 7 bases are a match to TRBD2. The CDR3 is made up of 15 amino acids. Germline trimming cut 2 bases from V and 2 bases from J; bases unmatched to any gene: 4. CDR1 is SGHTA and CDR2 is FQGNSA in the germline V gene. CDR3 in DNA: TGTGCCAGCAGCTTATCAGCGGGGTCCACAGATACGCAGTATTTT. It translates to CASSLSAGSTDTQYF.

The chain combines TRBV7-3 with TRBJ1-5; D unclear. The V and J ends lost 0 bases and 7 bases respectively, with 7 bases between them. The CDR3 loop spans 13 amino acids. Germline CDR1 reads SGHTA; CDR2 reads FQGTGA. This CDR3 is CASSLTDSQPQHF. CDR3 in DNA: TGTGCCAGCAGCTTAACCGATAGCCAGCCCCAGCATTTT.

The chain employs TRBV7-2 and TRBJ2-7; TRBD2 matches 8 bases. V was clipped by 2 bases and J by 2 bases; unmatched bases: 8. CDR3 length: 16 residues. Germline-derived CDR1 and CDR2 are SGHTA and FQGNSA. The CDR3 spells CASSLMSTSGPYEQYF. The CDR3 DNA sequence: TGTGCCAGCAGCTTAATGAGTACTAGCGGACCCTACGAGCAGTACTTC. Filled out from reference TRBV7-2 and TRBJ2-7, the complete variable domain reads GAGVSQSPSNKVTEKGKDVELRCDPISGHTALYWYRQSLGQGLEFLIYFQGNSAPDKSGLPSDRFSAERTGGSVSTLTIQRTQQEDSAVYLCASSLMSTSGPYEQYFGPGTRLTVT.

The chain has TRBV5-1 and TRBJ2-5, with 7 bases aligning to TRBD2. CDR3 length equals 14 residues. The junction had 8 bases not matched to a gene; V was cut back by 2 bases and J by 7 bases. Germline V gene sequence: CDR1 SGHRS, CDR2 YFSETQ. The CDR3 region is CASSFNPGEGTQYF. CDR3 nucleotides: TGCGCCAGCAGCTTCAATCCGGGGGAGGGGACCCAGTACTTC.

The chain employs TRBV30 and TRBJ1-2; 7 bases line up with TRBD1. J was trimmed by 0 bases and V by 3 bases; bases with no gene match: 4. Germline CDR1 reads GTSNPN; CDR2 reads SVGIG (reference sequence). The CDR3 contains 14 residues. CDR3 sequence reads: CAWREGTANYGYTF. CDR3 in DNA: TGTGCCTGGAGGGAGGGGACAGCTAACTATGGCTACACCTTC.

The chain combines TRBV5-1 with TRBJ2-7; D not resolved. The ends were cut back, 5 bases at V and 0 bases at J, with 9 bases in the middle. The germline V gene encodes CDR1 SGHRS and CDR2 YFSETQ. This CDR3 has 13 residues. CDR3 in amino acids: CASRPLSSYEQYF. Here the CDR3 DNA reads TGCGCCAGCAGACCCCTAAGCTCCTACGAGCAGTACTTC.

The chain employs TRBV9 and TRBJ2-3; D may be TRBD2 (6 bases). Germline CDR1 and CDR2: SGDLS and YYNGEE. The CDR3 contains 13 residues. V lost 0 bases and J 10 bases, leaving 12 bases between the germline ends. The CDR3 is CASSVGWRDPQYF. The CDR3 bases are TGTGCCAGCAGCGTAGGATGGAGGGATCCGCAGTATTTT.

The chain joins TRBV10-2 to TRBJ2-3; 7 bases match TRBD2. The CDR3 contains 17 residues. CDR1 and CDR2 (germline): WSHSY, SAAADI. The J segment lost 2 bases and the V segment lost 0 bases, leaving 8 bases of the junction unmatched. The CDR3 here is CASSESPGGSPTDTQYF. CDR3 in DNA: TGCGCCAGCAGTGAGTCGCCGGGGGGATCCCCCACAGATACGCAGTATTTT.

V and J are TRBV7-2 and TRBJ1-4; maybe TRBD1 (6 bases). The CDR3 runs to 14 residues. The V end lost 4 bases, the J end lost 2 bases, and 8 bases lay between the germline ends. Germline V gene data show CDR1 as SGHTA and CDR2 as FQGNSA. The CDR3 protein is CASSYDRTNEKLFF. The CDR3 nucleotides are TGTGCCAGCAGCTATGACAGGACTAATGAAAAACTGTTTTTT.

This chain joins TRBV7-8 and TRBJ2-7; TRBD1 matches 11 bases. The CDR3 extends over 15 amino acids. V trimming: 5 bases; J trimming: 4 bases; junction bases outside the gene matches: 7. CDR1 and CDR2 from the germline V gene are SGHVS and FQNEAQ. The CDR3 sequence is CASSNRTGGLYEQYF. The CDR3 nucleotides are TGTGCCAGCAGCAATCGGACAGGGGGCCTGTACGAGCAGTACTTC.